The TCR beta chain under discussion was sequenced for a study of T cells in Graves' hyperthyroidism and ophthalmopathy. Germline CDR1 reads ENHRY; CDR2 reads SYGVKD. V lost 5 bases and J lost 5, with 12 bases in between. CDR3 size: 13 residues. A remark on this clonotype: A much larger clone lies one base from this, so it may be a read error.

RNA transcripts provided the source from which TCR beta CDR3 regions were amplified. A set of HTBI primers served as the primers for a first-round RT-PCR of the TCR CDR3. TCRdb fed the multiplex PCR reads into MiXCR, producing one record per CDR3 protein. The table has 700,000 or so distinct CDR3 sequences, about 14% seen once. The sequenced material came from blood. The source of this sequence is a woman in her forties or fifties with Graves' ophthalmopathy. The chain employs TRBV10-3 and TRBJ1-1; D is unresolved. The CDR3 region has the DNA TGTGCCATCAGTTCAACTCGAGGAACTGAAGCTTTCTTT. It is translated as CAISSTRGTEAFF.